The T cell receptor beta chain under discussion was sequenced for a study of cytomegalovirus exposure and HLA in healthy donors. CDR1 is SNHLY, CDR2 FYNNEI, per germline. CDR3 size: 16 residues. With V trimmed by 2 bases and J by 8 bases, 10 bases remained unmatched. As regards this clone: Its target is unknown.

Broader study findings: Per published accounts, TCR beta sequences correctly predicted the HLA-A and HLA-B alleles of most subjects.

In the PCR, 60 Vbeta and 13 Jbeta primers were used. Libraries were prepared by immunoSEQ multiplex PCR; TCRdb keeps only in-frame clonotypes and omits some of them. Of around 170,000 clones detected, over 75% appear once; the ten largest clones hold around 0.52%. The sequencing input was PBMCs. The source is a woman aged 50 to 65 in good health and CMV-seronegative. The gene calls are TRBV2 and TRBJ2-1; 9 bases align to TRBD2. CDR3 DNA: TGTGCCAGCAGTGAACGGCCTAGCGGGGTGGGCTATGAGCAGTTCTTC. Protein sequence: CASSERPSGVGYEQFF.